This is a list of T cell receptor beta chains from one sample in a study of blood T cell repertoires in COVID-19. The table came from immunoSEQ multiplex PCR; TCRdb's copy has only in-frame clones and leaves some out. The repertoire consists of 300,000 or so clones, with about 91% occurring once and the leading ten covering about 7%. Sequenced material: peripheral blood. All receptors come from a woman in her 30s who had recovered from COVID-19. Both conserved end residues are part of each CDR3. A D gene is named only where the DNA matches it firmly.

TRBV9	-	CASSADGLYNEQFF
TRBV25-1	TRBD1	CASSGTGGRSPQHF
TRBV11-3	TRBD2	CASSLGLAGTGELFF
TRBV5-4	TRBD1	CASSLDAGTGVDTQYF
TRBV4-2	TRBD2	CASSSSGERGTDTQYF
TRBV6-6	TRBD1	CASSLTGKVEKLFF
TRBV6-5	-	CASAAPQPNYGYTF
TRBV6-6	TRBD1	CAGSPGGSGANVLTF
TRBV2	TRBD1	CASRKAGQGYEQYF
TRBV30	TRBD1	CAWMGTGLKKLFF
TRBV7-9	-	CASSSLDPWQYF
TRBV29-1	-	CSVGRTEGEKLFF
TRBV4-1	TRBD1	CASSPLRQGEIEQFF
TRBV4-1	-	CASSQGTGKTQYF
TRBV3-1/TRBV3-2	-	CASSQDLGSGGYTF
TRBV28	-	CASPMRGQSLYTQYF
TRBV11-2	-	CASSPTGGPTSTNEKLFF
TRBV2	-	CASSGAYRYTEAFF
TRBV24-1	TRBD1	CATGGQGDKTQYF
TRBV7-9	-	CASGQAGRGYTF
TRBV7-2	TRBD1	CASSEQGQPGELFF
TRBV11-2	-	CASSFVGALDGELFF
TRBV28	-	CASSLAMRVGRSKETQYF
TRBV5-6	TRBD1	CASSSDRQETQYF
TRBV12-5	-	CASGGGPRTDTQYF
TRBV7-6	-	CASSLAGGPLDEQFF
TRBV5-4	-	CASSLVTGGGTEAFF
TRBV19	TRBD2	CASSSSGTSGYEQYF
TRBV6-5	-	CASSSATGKTEAFF
TRBV2	-	CASMRASYEQYF